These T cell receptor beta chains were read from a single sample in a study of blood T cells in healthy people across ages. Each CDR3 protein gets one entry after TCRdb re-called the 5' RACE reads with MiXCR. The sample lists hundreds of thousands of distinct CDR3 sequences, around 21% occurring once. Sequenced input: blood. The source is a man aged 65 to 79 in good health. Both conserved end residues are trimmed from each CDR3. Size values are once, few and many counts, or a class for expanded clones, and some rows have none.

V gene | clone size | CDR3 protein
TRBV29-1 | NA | SVRGPSNEQF
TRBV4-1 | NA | ASLPVSGSYNEQF
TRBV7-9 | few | ASSLAGRASGNTIY
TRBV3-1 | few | ASSQLTRTAMNTEAF
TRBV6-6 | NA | ASSYSVRGNTEAF
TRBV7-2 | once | ASSFLRAGGPQQY
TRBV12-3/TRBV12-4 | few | ASSSTGTSDSWAQY
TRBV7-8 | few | ASSLEAVGTQY
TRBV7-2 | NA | ASSLETWSTDTQY
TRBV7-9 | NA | ASSMTGTEHSVTDTQY
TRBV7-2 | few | ASSSLGDRGLAKNIQY
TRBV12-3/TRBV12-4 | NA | ASTSSRTVYEQY
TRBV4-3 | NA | ASSQERGRDEQF
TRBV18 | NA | ASSPKTSGMSSYEQY
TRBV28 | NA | ASSVEGEQF
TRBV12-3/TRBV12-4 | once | ASSIRDVTGELF
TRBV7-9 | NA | ASSLDRSPLLIY
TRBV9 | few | ASSAFGTGENIQY